This T cell receptor (beta chain) is drawn from a study of control samples from healthy donors and cancer patients. Profiling relied on immunoSEQ multiplex PCR, and the TCRdb table lists in-frame clones only, not all of them. The data hold about 120,000 clones, with around 87% observed a single time. CDR3 size: 14 residues. V shed 3 bases and J shed 2 bases, with 14 bases lying between them. From germline, CDR1 is SQVTM and CDR2 ANQGSEA. The genes are TRBV29-1 and TRBJ2-7; possibly TRBD2 for D (6 bases). The clonotype comes from a man between 60 and 75 years old in good health. The sample taken for sequencing was blood. The CDR3 loop is CSVEGGVGAYEQYF. In DNA form, the CDR3 reads TGCAGCGTTGAGGGGGGAGTGGGGGCCTACGAGCAGTACTTC.